The clone carrying this T cell receptor beta chain was detected only once. The data belong to a study of cytomegalovirus exposure and HLA in healthy donors. Researchers ran the PCR with 60 Vbeta and 13 Jbeta primers. Profiling relied on immunoSEQ multiplex PCR, and the TCRdb table lists in-frame clones only, not all of them. The table has about 150,000 clones, more than 70% seen once. Sequencing used PBMCs. The sequence was collected from a man between 18 and 35 years old in good health and CMV-seropositive.

In nucleotides, the CDR3 is TGTGCCAGCTCCCGCACGGGGACTAGCGGGACCGGCGAGCAGTACTTC. Its translation is CASSRTGTSGTGEQYF. This chain links TRBV18 with TRBJ2-7, with 13 bases fitting TRBD2. Per germline, CDR1 KGHSH and CDR2 LQKENI. Trimming removed 6 bases from V and 6 bases from J; junction bases left unmatched: 11. The CDR3 runs to 16 residues.